The 8 T cell receptor beta chains presented below share a single source sample, sequenced in a study of blood T cell repertoires in COVID-19. Generated by immunoSEQ multiplex PCR, the TCRdb table keeps only in-frame clones and is missing some. The sample carries about 62,000 clones, roughly 90% recorded once. Sequenced sample: peripheral blood. The receptors originated from a woman of 80 years or more with acute or convalescent COVID-19.

The gene calls are TRBV20-1 and TRBJ2-3, with 9 bases lining up with TRBD2. The CDR3 loop spans 15 amino acids. Germline assignment: CDR1 DFQATT and CDR2 SNEGSKA (reference sequence). The V and J ends lost 3 bases and 3 bases, in that order; junction bases with no gene match: 7. This CDR3 is CSASSLAGITDTQYF. CDR3 DNA sequence: TGCAGTGCTAGTTCTCTAGCGGGGATTACAGATACGCAGTATTTT.

This chain links TRBV10-2 with TRBJ2-7; D perhaps matches TRBD2 (5 bases). CDR3 length: 17 amino acids. The germline CDR1 and CDR2 sequences are WSHSY and SAAADI. The V end lost 3 bases, the J end lost 6 bases, and 24 bases lay between the germline ends. The CDR3 nucleotides read TGCGCCAGCAGTGACTCCGGACGGGGAGAGGGATGGCTCGAGCAGTACTTC. Amino acid sequence: CASSDSGRGEGWLEQYF.

The chain links TRBV5-5 to TRBJ1-2; TRBD1 matches 7 bases. CDR3 length: 15 residues. CDR1 is SGHKS and CDR2 is YYEKEE in the germline V gene (reference sequence). V lost 3 bases, J lost 4 bases, and 9 bases stayed unmatched. The CDR3 sequence is CASSSRDSSTYGYTF. The CDR3 DNA sequence: TGTGCCAGCAGCTCCCGGGACAGCTCCACCTATGGCTACACCTTC.

The chain links TRBV10-1 to TRBJ1-2; D perhaps matches TRBD1 (6 bases). Trimming removed 3 bases from V and 4 bases from J, with 9 bases in between. The CDR3 is made up of 13 amino acids. Germline V gives CDR1 WNHNN, CDR2 SYGVQD (reference sequence). The CDR3 spells CASSDDRSYGYTF. CDR3 in DNA: TGCGCCAGCAGTGATGACAGGAGCTATGGCTACACCTTC.

The V and J genes are TRBV11-2 and TRBJ2-3; the match to TRBD2 covers 13 bases. The germline V gene encodes CDR1 SGHAT and CDR2 FQNNGV. The CDR3 spans 14 residues. Trimming at V came to 4 bases and at J to 6 bases, leaving 1 base not matched to a gene. CDR3 amino acids: CASSSGLAGDTQYF. CDR3 in DNA: TGTGCCAGCAGCTCGGGACTAGCGGGGGATACGCAGTATTTT.

The gene calls are TRBV4-2 and TRBJ1-3; D is uncertain. The germline V and J ends were trimmed by 2 bases and 4 bases, with 15 bases remaining between them. This CDR3 region has 16 residues. CDR1 is LGHNA and CDR2 is YNFKEQ in the germline V gene. The chain's CDR3 is CASSQYSGKMGNTIYF. The CDR3 bases are TGTGCCAGCAGCCAATATTCCGGGAAAATGGGAAACACCATATATTTT.

The rearrangement joins TRBV7-3 to TRBJ1-3; no firm D call. V was cut by 2 bases and J by 0 bases, with 14 bases left in between. Looked up from germline, CDR1 is SGHTA and CDR2 is FQGTGA. CDR3 length equals 17 residues. In DNA, the CDR3 is TGTGCCAGCAGCTTATCGGGAGGTCCACGCTCTGGAAACACCATATATTTT. It is translated as CASSLSGGPRSGNTIYF.

The chain is built from TRBV30 and TRBJ2-7; tentatively, D is TRBD2 (6 bases). Germline loops: CDR1 GTSNPN, CDR2 SVGIG (reference sequence). V dropped 6 bases and J dropped 6 bases, with 15 bases sitting between them. The CDR3 contains 12 residues. The CDR3, as DNA: TGTGCCTGTCCTAGGAGGGTGATCGAGCAGTACTTC. Its translation is CACPRRVIEQYF.